This T cell receptor beta chain stems from a study of cytomegalovirus exposure and HLA in healthy donors. About the study: Genotyping of 400 or so donors showed that roughly 83% belonged to the Caucasian-associated ancestry cluster.

V shed 7 bases and J shed 2 bases, with 15 bases lying between them. The CDR3 covers 14 residues. From germline, CDR1 is MDHEN and CDR2 SYDVKM. Study observations and caveats: Later examination showed HLA-associated TCR beta chains had greater clonal expansion than equally common others.

With 60 Vbeta and 13 Jbeta primers, the PCR was carried out. Repertoires were generated with immunoSEQ multiplex PCR, while TCRdb's copy carries only in-frame clones and drops some. This table holds fewer than 250,000 clones, roughly 73% found once. Concerning this clone: Its antigen is as yet unknown.

Sequences were obtained from PBMCs. The TCR comes from a woman in her 30s in good health and CMV-seropositive. The chain links TRBV28 to TRBJ2-7; possible D gene TRBD2, 6 bases. The CDR3 DNA follows: TGTGCCAGCATCTCGGGAGTCGCGACCTACGAGCAGTACTTC. It yields the protein CASISGVATYEQYF.